This T cell receptor beta chain was captured by sequencing in a study of OX40 agonist ivuxolimab in advanced cancers. About the study as a whole: The costimulatory receptor OX40 (CD134) was targeted by ivuxolimab, a fully human IgG2 agonistic monoclonal antibody. Intravenous ivuxolimab was administered to patients every 2 weeks at six dose levels: 0.01, 0.1, 0.3, 1.5, 3 and 10 mg/kg. Of the 52 patients in dose escalation, some 19 had hepatocellular carcinoma, approximately 15 had melanoma, 9 had renal cell carcinoma and 9 had head and neck cancer. In the dose-escalation cohort, around four fifths of patients were male, and the mean age was approximately 60 years, with a range of roughly 20 to 80. Patients were allowed to have had prior anti-PD-1, anti-PD-L1 or anti-CTLA-4 therapy, and 40% of the dose-escalation patients had been treated with checkpoint inhibitors. Partial responses were achieved by three dose-escalation patients, of whom one had hepatocellular carcinoma and two had cutaneous melanoma. Peripheral TCRbeta sequencing aimed to test whether ivuxolimab altered TCR sequence diversity and caused clonal T-cell expansion. The paper covers the monotherapy dose-escalation part of the phase I ivuxolimab trial, which included N of about 51 patients.

Genomic DNA was isolated from the sorted cells so that the TCRbeta CDR3 region could be sequenced. The immunoSEQ Assay was used for sequencing of TCRbeta CDR3 regions. Sourced from immuneACCESS, this table was stored by TCRdb with only in-frame sequences that have V and J called. A share of the clones is absent; for the studies checked, an unresolved V gene accounts for under half, and the remainder has no known explanation. Counted in this sample were around 100,000 clones; around 90% of them appeared once. The ten largest clones take up 0.15% to 0.2% of the sample. The trial excluded patients who had a history of autoimmune disease or were on systemic immunosuppression. Peripheral blood for TCR sequencing was collected from all dose cohorts at baseline, on cycle 4 day 1, and on cycle 7 day 1. The samples were taken from a phase I, first-in-human, multicenter, open-label dose-escalation trial of ivuxolimab. Adults with locally advanced or metastatic head and neck squamous cell, hepatocellular, melanoma or renal cell carcinoma were enrolled in the trial. Before TCR sequencing, CD4+ T cells and CD8+ T cells from peripheral blood were sorted into separate populations.

As for this clone: Its antigen has not been determined. Base qualities are not at hand, and no much larger clone is one base apart.

General study outcomes and caveats: Clonal expansion of both CD4+ and CD8+ blood T cells was observed from baseline to week 6 at doses 0.1 to 3.0 mg/kg. Partial responders in the 0.1-3.0 mg/kg groups had among the lowest normalized peripheral clonal expansion, especially among CD8+ T cells. On average, CD8+ T cells showed more expanded clones than CD4+ T cells after ivuxolimab. Low levels of normalized T-cell clonal expansion were also seen in some patients who did not respond. Antigen specificity was not determined for the clonally expanded peripheral T cells.

V lost 0 bases and J lost 2 bases; the stretch between them is 17 bases long. Its CDR3 holds 17 amino acids, cysteine through phenylalanine. Kept here is only the CDR3 DNA, which spans 51 bases and is read in frame from base 1. As encoded in the germline V gene (reference sequence), CDR1 is LNHNV while CDR2 is YYDKDF. This sample comprised CD4+ or CD8+ T cells sorted from blood, obtained in a trial of the OX40 agonist ivuxolimab. The sequence derives from an adult with an advanced solid tumor such as melanoma, head and neck, liver or kidney cancer. The sequence is built from TRBV15 and TRBJ2-7, with the D segment identity uncertain. The CDR3 here reads CATSRDKSTSRPYEQYF. The DNA reads TGTGCCACCAGCAGAGATAAATCGACTTCCCGTCCCTACGAGCAGTACTTC.